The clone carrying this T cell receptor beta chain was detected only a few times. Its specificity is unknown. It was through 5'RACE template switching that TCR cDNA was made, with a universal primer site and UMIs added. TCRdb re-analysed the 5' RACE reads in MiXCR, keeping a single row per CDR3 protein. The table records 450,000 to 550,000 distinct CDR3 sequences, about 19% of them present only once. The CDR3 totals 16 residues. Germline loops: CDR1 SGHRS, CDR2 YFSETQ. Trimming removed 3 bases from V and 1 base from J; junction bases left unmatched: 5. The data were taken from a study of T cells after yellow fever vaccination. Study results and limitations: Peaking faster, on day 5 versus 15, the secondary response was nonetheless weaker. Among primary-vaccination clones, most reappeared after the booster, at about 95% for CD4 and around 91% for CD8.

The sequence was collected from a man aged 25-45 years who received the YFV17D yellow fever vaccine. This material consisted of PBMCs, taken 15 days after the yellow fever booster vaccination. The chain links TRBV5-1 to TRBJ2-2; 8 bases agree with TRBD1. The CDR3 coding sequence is TGCGCCAGCAGCTCTGGGACAGGAATGAACACCGGGGAGCTGTTTTTT. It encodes CASSSGTGMNTGELFF.